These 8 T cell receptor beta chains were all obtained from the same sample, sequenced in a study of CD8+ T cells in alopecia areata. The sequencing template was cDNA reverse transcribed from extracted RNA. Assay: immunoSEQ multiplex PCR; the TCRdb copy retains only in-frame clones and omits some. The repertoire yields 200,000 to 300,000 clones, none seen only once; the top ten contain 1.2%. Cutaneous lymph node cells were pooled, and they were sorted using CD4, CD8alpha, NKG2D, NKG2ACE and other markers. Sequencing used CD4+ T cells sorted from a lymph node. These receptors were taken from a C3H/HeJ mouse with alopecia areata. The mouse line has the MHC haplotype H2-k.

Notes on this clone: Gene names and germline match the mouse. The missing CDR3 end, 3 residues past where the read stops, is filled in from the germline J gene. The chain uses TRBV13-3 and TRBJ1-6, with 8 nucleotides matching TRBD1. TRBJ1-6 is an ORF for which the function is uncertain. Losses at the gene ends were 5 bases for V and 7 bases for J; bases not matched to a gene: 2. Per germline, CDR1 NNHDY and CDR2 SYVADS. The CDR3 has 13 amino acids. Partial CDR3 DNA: TGTGCCAGCAGCCCAGGGGGCAATTCGCCC. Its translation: CASSPGGNSP. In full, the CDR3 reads CASSPGGNSPLYF.

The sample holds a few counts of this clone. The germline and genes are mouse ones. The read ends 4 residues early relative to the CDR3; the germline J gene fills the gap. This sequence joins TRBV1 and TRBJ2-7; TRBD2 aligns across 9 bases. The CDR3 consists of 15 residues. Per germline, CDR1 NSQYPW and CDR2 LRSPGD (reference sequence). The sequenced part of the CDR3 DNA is TGCACCTGCAGTGCAGTGACTGGGGGTGGGAAT. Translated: CTCSAVTGGGN. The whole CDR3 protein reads CTCSAVTGGGNEQYF. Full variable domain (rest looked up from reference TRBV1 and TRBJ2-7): VTLLEQNPRWRLVPRGQAVNLRCILKNSQYPWMSWYQQDLQKQLQWLFTLRSPGDKEVKSLPGADYLATRVTDTELRLQVANMSQGRTLYCTCSAVTGGGNEQYFGPGTRLTVL.

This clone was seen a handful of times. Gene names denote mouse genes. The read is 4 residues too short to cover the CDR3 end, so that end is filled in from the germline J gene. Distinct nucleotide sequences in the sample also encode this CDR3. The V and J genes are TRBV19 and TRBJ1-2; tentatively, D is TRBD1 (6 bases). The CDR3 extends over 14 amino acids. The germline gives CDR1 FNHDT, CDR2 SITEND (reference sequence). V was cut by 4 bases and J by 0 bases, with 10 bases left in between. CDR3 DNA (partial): TGTGCCAGCAGTCGTCAGGGGACAAACTCC. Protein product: CASSRQGTNS. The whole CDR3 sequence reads CASSRQGTNSDYTF.

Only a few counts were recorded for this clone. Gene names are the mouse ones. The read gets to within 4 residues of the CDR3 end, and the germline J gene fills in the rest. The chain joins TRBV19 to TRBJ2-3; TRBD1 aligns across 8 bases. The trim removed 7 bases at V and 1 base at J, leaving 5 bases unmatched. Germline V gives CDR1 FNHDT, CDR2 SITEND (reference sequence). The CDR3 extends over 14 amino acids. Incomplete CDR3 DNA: TGTGCCAGCGGACAGGGCGTCGGTGCAGAA. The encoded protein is CASGQGVGAE. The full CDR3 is CASGQGVGAETLYF.

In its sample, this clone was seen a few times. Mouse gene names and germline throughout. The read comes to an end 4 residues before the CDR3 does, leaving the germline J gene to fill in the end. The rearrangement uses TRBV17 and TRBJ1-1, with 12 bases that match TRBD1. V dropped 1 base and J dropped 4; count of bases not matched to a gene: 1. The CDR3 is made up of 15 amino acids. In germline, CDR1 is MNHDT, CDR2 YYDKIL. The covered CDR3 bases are TGTGCTAGCAGTAGAGGGGGACAGGGGGCCACA. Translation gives CASSRGGQGAT. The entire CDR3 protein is CASSRGGQGATEVFF.

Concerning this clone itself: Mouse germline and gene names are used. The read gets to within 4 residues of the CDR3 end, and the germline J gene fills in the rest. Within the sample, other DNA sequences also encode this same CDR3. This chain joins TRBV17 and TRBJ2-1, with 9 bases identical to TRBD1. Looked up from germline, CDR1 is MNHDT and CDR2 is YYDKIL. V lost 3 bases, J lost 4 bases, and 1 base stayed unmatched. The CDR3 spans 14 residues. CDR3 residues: CASSRTGGYAEQFF. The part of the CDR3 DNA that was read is TGTGCTAGCAGTAGGACAGGGGGTTATGCT.

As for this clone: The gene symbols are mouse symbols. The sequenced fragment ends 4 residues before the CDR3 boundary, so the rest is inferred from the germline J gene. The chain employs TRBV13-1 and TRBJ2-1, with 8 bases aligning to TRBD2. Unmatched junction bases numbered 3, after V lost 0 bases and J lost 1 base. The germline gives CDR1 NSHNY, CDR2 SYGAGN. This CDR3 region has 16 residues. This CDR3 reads CASSDGPGGNYAEQFF. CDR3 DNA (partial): TGTGCCAGCAGTGATGGGCCTGGGGGGAACTATGCT.

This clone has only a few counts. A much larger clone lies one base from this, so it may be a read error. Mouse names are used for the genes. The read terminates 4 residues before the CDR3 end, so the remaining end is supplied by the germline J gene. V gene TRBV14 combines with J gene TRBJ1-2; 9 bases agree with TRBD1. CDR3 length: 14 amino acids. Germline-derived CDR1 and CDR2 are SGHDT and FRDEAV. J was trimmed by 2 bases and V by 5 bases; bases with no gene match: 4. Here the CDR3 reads CASSSGTGNSDYTF. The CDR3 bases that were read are TGTGCCAGCAGCTCCGGGACAGGGAACTCC.